These T cell receptor beta chains were read from a single sample in a study of T cells in Graves' hyperthyroidism and ophthalmopathy. TCRdb reprocessed the multiplex PCR reads via MiXCR and lists one record per CDR3 protein. There are 300,000 to 450,000 distinct CDR3 sequences in the sample; 20% to 25% occur only once, and 73% lies in the top ten. The sample taken for sequencing was blood. The receptor source for this set is a man between 50 and 59 years old with Graves' hyperthyroidism. Each CDR3 is given with its conserved first and last residue. The order of the fields is D gene, J gene, clone size, V gene, CDR3 protein, CDR3 DNA. A D gene is named only where the DNA matches it firmly. Expanded clones get a size class; other rows say once, few or many, or leave the size out.

D gene: NA; J gene: TRBJ1-2; clone size: NA; V gene: TRBV7-3; CDR3 protein: CASSLTGRDGYTF; CDR3 DNA: TGTGCCAGCAGCTTAACGGGGAGAGATGGCTACACCTTC
D gene: NA; J gene: TRBJ2-1; clone size: few; V gene: TRBV10-3; CDR3 protein: CAISESFGGTSYNEQFF; CDR3 DNA: TGTGCCATCAGTGAGTCATTTGGCGGAACGTCCTACAATGAGCAGTTCTTC
D gene: NA; J gene: TRBJ1-4; clone size: NA; V gene: TRBV30; CDR3 protein: CAWSVLGPNEKLFF; CDR3 DNA: TGTGCCTGGAGTGTACTGGGGCCAAATGAAAAACTGTTTTTT
D gene: NA; J gene: TRBJ2-5; clone size: NA; V gene: TRBV6-1; CDR3 protein: CASSSLRGYQYF; CDR3 DNA: TGTGCCAGCAGTTCCCTTCGAGGGTATCAGTACTTC
D gene: NA; J gene: TRBJ2-3; clone size: few; V gene: TRBV10-3; CDR3 protein: CANRRDGDTQYF; CDR3 DNA: TGTGCCAATCGCCGGGACGGTGATACGCAGTATTTT
D gene: NA; J gene: TRBJ1-3; clone size: NA; V gene: TRBV14; CDR3 protein: CASSQERGLSGNTIYF; CDR3 DNA: TGTGCCAGCAGCCAAGAAAGGGGACTATCTGGAAACACCATATATTTT
D gene: NA; J gene: TRBJ1-1; clone size: NA; V gene: TRBV18; CDR3 protein: CASSPKVATWGTEAFF; CDR3 DNA: TGTGCCAGCTCACCAAAGGTGGCCACCTGGGGGACTGAAGCTTTCTTT
D gene: NA; J gene: TRBJ2-7; clone size: NA; V gene: TRBV5-1; CDR3 protein: CASGTGYGTYEQYF; CDR3 DNA: TGCGCCAGCGGCACGGGGTACGGAACCTACGAGCAGTACTTC
D gene: TRBD2; J gene: TRBJ2-7; clone size: many; V gene: TRBV12-5; CDR3 protein: CASGLVVAGGYEQYF; CDR3 DNA: TGTGCTAGTGGTTTGGTAGTCGCGGGAGGCTACGAGCAGTACTTC
D gene: TRBD2; J gene: TRBJ2-3; clone size: NA; V gene: TRBV20-1; CDR3 protein: CSARDWPAGVEDTQYF; CDR3 DNA: TGCAGTGCTAGAGATTGGCCTGCGGGAGTGGAAGATACGCAGTATTTT
D gene: NA; J gene: TRBJ1-1; clone size: many; V gene: TRBV3-1; CDR3 protein: CASSHNTEAFF; CDR3 DNA: TGTGCCAGCAGCCATAACACTGAAGCTTTCTTT
D gene: TRBD1; J gene: TRBJ1-1; clone size: few; V gene: TRBV18; CDR3 protein: CASSPGTESPVAEAFF; CDR3 DNA: TGTGCCAGCTCACCAGGGACAGAAAGTCCCGTCGCTGAAGCTTTCTTT
D gene: TRBD1; J gene: TRBJ1-5; clone size: few; V gene: TRBV27; CDR3 protein: CASSSIPGQGSGRQPQHF; CDR3 DNA: TGTGCCAGCAGTTCGATCCCGGGACAGGGCTCGGGGCGTCAGCCCCAGCATTTT
D gene: NA; J gene: TRBJ2-7; clone size: many; V gene: TRBV11-2; CDR3 protein: CASSLDVANLRYEQYF; CDR3 DNA: TGTGCCAGCAGCTTAGATGTAGCTAACCTCCGGTACGAGCAGTACTTC
D gene: TRBD1; J gene: TRBJ2-1; clone size: many; V gene: TRBV28; CDR3 protein: CASGFNPGQVNEQFF; CDR3 DNA: TGTGCCAGCGGATTTAATCCGGGACAGGTAAATGAGCAGTTCTTC
D gene: TRBD1; J gene: TRBJ2-7; clone size: many; V gene: TRBV2; CDR3 protein: CATPGTGGYEQYF; CDR3 DNA: TGTGCCACACCCGGGACAGGGGGCTACGAGCAGTACTTC
D gene: TRBD1; J gene: TRBJ2-7; clone size: NA; V gene: TRBV5-1; CDR3 protein: CASKTGDSSSYEQYF; CDR3 DNA: TGCGCCAGCAAAACCGGGGACAGCAGCTCCTACGAGCAGTACTTC
D gene: TRBD1; J gene: TRBJ1-5; clone size: NA; V gene: TRBV19; CDR3 protein: CASTAGGGRDSHQPQHF; CDR3 DNA: TGTGCCAGTACCGCGGGGGGGGGGAGGGACAGCCATCAGCCCCAGCATTTT
D gene: TRBD2; J gene: TRBJ2-7; clone size: few; V gene: TRBV7-3; CDR3 protein: CASSLTFTSGRAREQYF; CDR3 DNA: TGTGCCAGCAGCTTAACGTTTACTAGCGGGAGGGCCCGGGAGCAGTACTTC
D gene: TRBD1; J gene: TRBJ1-1; clone size: few; V gene: TRBV6-2/TRBV6-3; CDR3 protein: CASSWGQGATEAFF; CDR3 DNA: TGTGCCAGCAGTTGGGGACAGGGGGCAACTGAAGCTTTCTTT
D gene: TRBD1; J gene: TRBJ2-1; clone size: once; V gene: TRBV27; CDR3 protein: CASSWDRGRGEQFF; CDR3 DNA: TGTGCCAGCAGTTGGGACAGGGGGCGTGGTGAGCAGTTCTTC
D gene: TRBD2; J gene: TRBJ2-1; clone size: NA; V gene: TRBV5-1; CDR3 protein: CASSTGRREGYNEQFF; CDR3 DNA: TGCGCCAGCAGCACCGGGAGGAGGGAGGGGTACAATGAGCAGTTCTTC
D gene: NA; J gene: TRBJ1-5; clone size: NA; V gene: TRBV7-8; CDR3 protein: CASSADIAALGNQPQHF; CDR3 DNA: TGTGCCAGCAGCGCGGACATTGCGGCCTTGGGCAATCAGCCCCAGCATTTT
D gene: NA; J gene: TRBJ2-5; clone size: NA; V gene: TRBV28; CDR3 protein: CASSSVAAGGKETQYF; CDR3 DNA: TGTGCCAGCAGTTCGGTAGCGGCTGGGGGAAAAGAGACCCAGTACTTC
D gene: NA; J gene: TRBJ1-6; clone size: NA; V gene: TRBV12-3/TRBV12-4; CDR3 protein: CASSLVGSYNSPPHF; CDR3 DNA: TGTGCCAGCAGTCTAGTGGGATCCTATAATTCACCCCCCCACTTT
D gene: TRBD2; J gene: TRBJ2-3; clone size: NA; V gene: TRBV5-1; CDR3 protein: CASSPRTSGWGDTQYF; CDR3 DNA: TGCGCCAGCAGCCCGCGGACTAGCGGATGGGGAGATACGCAGTATTTT
D gene: NA; J gene: TRBJ2-1; clone size: few; V gene: TRBV12-3/TRBV12-4; CDR3 protein: CASSPPGGQNEQFF; CDR3 DNA: TGTGCCAGCAGTCCCCCTGGGGGTCAAAATGAGCAGTTCTTC